The 9 T cell receptor beta chains listed next were all sequenced from one sample in a study of cytotoxic CD8 clonotypes in ibrutinib-treated CLL. Clones were sequenced by immunoSEQ multiplex PCR, and TCRdb holds only the in-frame ones, with some missing. This table has 30,000 to 40,000 clones, roughly two thirds appearing once. The source material was PBMCs, sampled before ibrutinib treatment. The receptors were gathered from a human donor with chronic lymphocytic leukemia.

The rearrangement links TRBV5-1 to TRBJ2-2, with a tentative D call TRBD2 (6 bases). Deletions cut 2 bases from V and 3 bases from J, with 8 bases between. The CDR3 contains 14 residues. CDR1 is SGHRS, CDR2 YFSETQ, per germline. The CDR3, as DNA: TGCGCCAGCAGCTTAGCGGGTTACACCGGGGAGCTGTTTTTT. It yields the protein CASSLAGYTGELFF.

The J gene is TRBJ2-7, the V gene TRBV7-6; D uncertain. Per the germline V gene, CDR1 is SGHVS and CDR2 is FNYEAQ. The CDR3 consists of 13 residues. Trimming cost V 1 base and J 7 bases, with 11 bases left between them. CDR3 nucleotides: TGTGCCAGCAGCTTAGGAGTAGGGCGAGAGCAGTACTTC. Its protein is CASSLGVGREQYF.

Only a few counts were recorded for this clone. V gene TRBV7-9 combines with J gene TRBJ1-2; a weak D match, TRBD1 (6 bases). Germline assignment: CDR1 SEHNR and CDR2 FQNEAQ (reference sequence). V was clipped by 4 bases and J by 4 bases, with 13 bases between them. The CDR3 contains 14 residues. The CDR3 region is CASSSRVGAYGYTF. The DNA for the CDR3 is TGTGCCAGCAGCTCCAGGGTGGGGGCCTATGGCTACACCTTC.

The chain is built from TRBV5-1 and TRBJ1-4; D not certain. This CDR3 has 16 amino acids. The V and J ends lost 4 bases and 0 bases respectively, with 13 bases between them. Per the germline V gene, CDR1 is SGHRS and CDR2 is YFSETQ. The CDR3 here is CASSPEAGPTNEKLFF. For the CDR3, the DNA is TGCGCCAGCAGCCCCGAGGCCGGTCCAACTAATGAAAAACTGTTTTTT.

This chain joins TRBV13 and TRBJ2-7; TRBD1 matches at 10 bases. J gave up 5 bases and V 5 bases, and 9 bases lay outside the gene matches. The CDR3 consists of 15 residues. CDR1 PRHDT and CDR2 FYEKMQ come from the germline V gene (reference sequence). CDR3 loop: CASSPTGTGVDEQYF. In nucleotides, the CDR3 is TGTGCCAGCAGCCCAACCGGGACAGGGGTCGACGAGCAGTACTTC.

The chain employs TRBV27 and TRBJ2-7, with D possibly being TRBD1 or TRBD2 (6 bases each). CDR3 length: 14 residues. Looked up from germline, CDR1 is MNHEY and CDR2 is SMNVEV (reference sequence). With 3 bases removed from V and 2 bases from J, the gap between germline ends came to 11 bases. DNA for the CDR3: TGTGCCAGCAGTTTCCGGGGGCCGGCCTACGAGCAGTACTTC. Its translation is CASSFRGPAYEQYF.

This clone came up a few times. The chain combines TRBV29-1 with TRBJ2-5, with 8 positions matching TRBD2. Unmatched junction bases numbered 2, after V lost 1 base and J lost 4 bases. The CDR3 extends over 13 amino acids. Germline V gene lookup returns CDR1 SQVTM and CDR2 ANQGSEA. The CDR3 sequence: CSVEGLAGETQYF. CDR3 DNA sequence: TGCAGCGTTGAAGGGCTAGCGGGAGAGACCCAGTACTTC. Combining the CDR3 with reference TRBV29-1 and TRBJ2-5 gives the whole variable domain SAVISQKPSRDICQRGTSLTIQCQVDSQVTMMFWYRQQPGQSLTLIATANQGSEATYESGFVIDKFPISRPNLTFSTLTVSNMSPEDSSIYLCSVEGLAGETQYFGPGTRLLVL.

This clone has more than one count but fewer than ten. One end of the junction does not line up with germline, which may come from a read error. J is TRBJ1-2 and V is TRBV18; possibly TRBD1 for D (5 bases). Germline CDR1 reads KGHSH; CDR2 reads LQKENI. The CDR3 spans 11 residues. The CDR3: CASSPPGPRRF. The CDR3 DNA reads TGTGCCAGCTCACCACCGGGGCCACGCCGCTTC.

This clone turned up a few times. The chain joins TRBV7-3 to TRBJ2-7; D may correspond to TRBD1 or TRBD2 (5 bases each). The V gene lost 2 bases and the J gene lost 3 bases, with 17 bases spanning the gap. Germline V gives CDR1 SGHTA, CDR2 FQGTGA. The CDR3 contains 16 residues. CDR3 protein: CASSLYEVRDVYEQYF. The CDR3 bases are TGTGCCAGCAGCTTATACGAGGTCCGGGACGTCTACGAGCAGTACTTC.